The clone carrying this T cell receptor (beta chain) was observed a handful of times. The antigen remains unidentified. Germline loops: CDR1 SGHNT, CDR2 YENEEA. V was cut by 5 bases and J by 3 bases, with 9 bases left in between. The CDR3 runs 13 residues. This entry is derived from a study of relationships among human T cell subsets. CD4+ cells were positively selected first, then anti-CD25 beads isolated CD4+CD25+ regulatory T cells. Study conclusions and caveats: V, D, J usage, CDR3 length and N-additions were similar across seven subsets. Substantial CDR3 sharing among Th1, Th2 and regulatory cells suggested stochastic fate choice.

From mRNA, alpha and beta CDR3 regions were amplified using semiquantitative ARM-PCR. Exponential amplification used communal superprimers after tagged nested gene-specific primers in ARM-PCR. Before the second round, exonuclease removed the nested primers. TCRdb processed the multiplex PCR reads anew with MiXCR; each CDR3 protein has one entry. This repertoire shows about 14,000 distinct CDR3 sequences, 50% to 75% found once; its top ten account for 2% to 2.5%. Sequencing was performed on Tregs sorted from blood. The TCR comes from a man aged 35-49 years in good health. V is TRBV11-3 and J is TRBJ2-3; D may be TRBD2 (5 bases). CDR3 region: CASSPTGTDTQYF. DNA of the CDR3: TGTGCCAGCAGCCCGACGGGGACAGATACGCAGTATTTT. Together with reference TRBV11-3 and TRBJ2-3, the CDR3 gives the full variable domain: EAGVVQSPRYKIIEKKQPVAFWCNPISGHNTLYWYLQNLGQGPELLIRYENEEAVDDSQLPKDRFSAERLKGVDSTLKIQPAELGDSAVYLCASSPTGTDTQYFGPGTRLTVL.